A selection of T cell receptor beta chains follows, all from one sample in a study of blood T cell repertoires in COVID-19. Assay: immunoSEQ multiplex PCR; the TCRdb copy retains only in-frame clones and omits some. The sample includes approximately 250,000 clones, 75% to 90% of them seen just once. The sample taken for sequencing was PBMCs or T cells enriched from blood (not recorded which). These receptors all stem from a woman aged 40 to 50 who had been exposed to COVID-19. Each CDR3 is given with its conserved first and last residue. The order of the fields is V gene, clone size, J gene, D gene, CDR3 protein, CDR3 DNA. The D gene is left open where the match is weak. Rows give clone size only sometimes, using once, few, many, or a class for an expanded clone.

V gene: TRBV27
clone size: .
J gene: TRBJ1-2
D gene: .
CDR3 protein: CASSYIPGQLPWDGYTF
CDR3 DNA: TGTGCCAGCAGTTACATTCCAGGACAGCTCCCCTGGGATGGCTACACCTTC

V gene: TRBV19
clone size: .
J gene: TRBJ1-6
D gene: TRBD1
CDR3 protein: CASNQQGALNSPLHF
CDR3 DNA: TGTGCCAGTAACCAACAGGGGGCACTTAATTCACCCCTCCACTTT

V gene: TRBV18
clone size: .
J gene: TRBJ2-7
D gene: .
CDR3 protein: CASSPEQRDEQYF
CDR3 DNA: TGTGCCAGCTCACCAGAACAGAGAGACGAGCAGTACTTC

V gene: TRBV23-1
clone size: few
J gene: TRBJ2-5
D gene: TRBD1
CDR3 protein: CASSQSPGTVQETQYF
CDR3 DNA: TGCGCCAGCAGTCAATCGCCCGGGACAGTTCAAGAGACCCAGTACTTC

V gene: TRBV2
clone size: few
J gene: TRBJ1-1
D gene: TRBD1
CDR3 protein: CASRRQGAMNTEAFF
CDR3 DNA: TGTGCCAGCAGGAGACAGGGCGCCATGAACACTGAAGCTTTCTTT

V gene: TRBV6-2/TRBV6-3
clone size: once
J gene: TRBJ2-5
D gene: .
CDR3 protein: CASSYAVVQETQYF
CDR3 DNA: TGTGCCAGCAGTTACGCGGTAGTCCAAGAGACCCAGTACTTC

V gene: TRBV11-2
clone size: .
J gene: TRBJ2-1
D gene: .
CDR3 protein: CASSLTTTGKRYNEQFF
CDR3 DNA: TGTGCCAGCAGCTTAACGACCACAGGGAAACGCTACAATGAGCAGTTCTTC

V gene: TRBV5-1
clone size: .
J gene: TRBJ2-3
D gene: .
CDR3 protein: CASSKAGTSTDTQYF
CDR3 DNA: TGCGCCAGCAGCAAAGCCGGGACTTCCACAGATACGCAGTATTTT

V gene: TRBV4-1
clone size: .
J gene: TRBJ1-3
D gene: TRBD1
CDR3 protein: CASSQALPGQIGNTIYF
CDR3 DNA: TGCGCCAGCAGCCAGGCTTTACCGGGACAGATCGGAAACACCATATATTTT

V gene: TRBV10-3
clone size: .
J gene: TRBJ2-3
D gene: .
CDR3 protein: CAIMGATGLNTDTQYF
CDR3 DNA: TGTGCCATCATGGGGGCCACAGGACTTAACACAGATACGCAGTATTTT

V gene: TRBV2
clone size: .
J gene: TRBJ2-6
D gene: .
CDR3 protein: CASSVGPSGANVLTF
CDR3 DNA: TGTGCCAGCAGTGTCGGTCCCTCTGGGGCCAACGTCCTGACTTTC

V gene: TRBV19
clone size: .
J gene: TRBJ2-1
D gene: TRBD1
CDR3 protein: CASSPRQGGEVF
CDR3 DNA: TGTGCCAGTAGTCCCCGACAGGGGGGTGAGGTCTTC

V gene: TRBV11-1
clone size: .
J gene: TRBJ1-1
D gene: TRBD1
CDR3 protein: CASSPQGAQEAFF
CDR3 DNA: TGTGCCAGCAGCCCCCAGGGGGCGCAGGAAGCTTTCTTT

V gene: TRBV12-3/TRBV12-4
clone size: .
J gene: TRBJ2-1
D gene: TRBD2
CDR3 protein: CASGAGAYNEQFF
CDR3 DNA: TGTGCCAGCGGAGCGGGGGCCTACAATGAGCAGTTCTTC

V gene: TRBV20-1
clone size: .
J gene: TRBJ2-3
D gene: .
CDR3 protein: CSASTAGASRTDTQYF
CDR3 DNA: TGCAGTGCTAGTACGGCGGGGGCTTCTCGCACAGATACGCAGTATTTT

V gene: TRBV19
clone size: .
J gene: TRBJ1-1
D gene: TRBD1
CDR3 protein: CASSTEEGAGPAFF
CDR3 DNA: TGTGCCAGTAGTACAGAAGAGGGGGCGGGTCCGGCTTTCTTT

V gene: TRBV3-1/TRBV3-2
clone size: .
J gene: TRBJ1-6
D gene: .
CDR3 protein: CASSQGGAPNSPLHF
CDR3 DNA: TGTGCCAGCAGCCAGGGGGGGGCCCCCAATTCACCCCTCCACTTT

V gene: TRBV21-1
clone size: .
J gene: TRBJ2-1
D gene: .
CDR3 protein: CASSNGRGPYNEQFF
CDR3 DNA: TGTGCCAGCAGCAATGGCAGGGGCCCCTACAATGAGCAGTTCTTC

V gene: TRBV12-3/TRBV12-4
clone size: .
J gene: TRBJ1-2
D gene: .
CDR3 protein: CASRRGFARGYTF
CDR3 DNA: TGTGCCAGCAGACGTGGGTTCGCCAGGGGCTACACCTTC

V gene: TRBV3-1/TRBV3-2
clone size: .
J gene: TRBJ1-2
D gene: .
CDR3 protein: CASSRFGGAPYGYTF
CDR3 DNA: TGTGCCAGCAGTCGCTTTGGGGGGGCCCCTTATGGCTACACCTTC

V gene: TRBV18
clone size: .
J gene: TRBJ1-2
D gene: .
CDR3 protein: CASSPPESGPSWGYTF
CDR3 DNA: TGTGCCAGCTCACCACCGGAATCAGGTCCCAGTTGGGGCTACACCTTC

V gene: TRBV2
clone size: few
J gene: TRBJ1-1
D gene: .
CDR3 protein: CASSEGEVAFF
CDR3 DNA: TGTGCCAGCAGTGAAGGGGAGGTAGCTTTCTTT

V gene: TRBV24-1
clone size: .
J gene: TRBJ2-1
D gene: TRBD2
CDR3 protein: CATSDGGGRREQFF
CDR3 DNA: TGTGCCACCAGTGATGGGGGAGGGCGTCGGGAGCAGTTCTTC

V gene: TRBV10-3
clone size: .
J gene: TRBJ2-3
D gene: TRBD2
CDR3 protein: CATEPGGGSSTDTQYF
CDR3 DNA: TGTGCCACCGAGCCCGGGGGGGGCTCTAGCACAGATACGCAGTATTTT

V gene: TRBV5-1
clone size: .
J gene: TRBJ1-2
D gene: .
CDR3 protein: CASSMDSNYGYTF
CDR3 DNA: TGTGCCAGCAGCATGGACAGCAACTATGGCTACACCTTC

V gene: TRBV3-1/TRBV3-2
clone size: .
J gene: TRBJ2-5
D gene: .
CDR3 protein: CASSLSQQETQYF
CDR3 DNA: TGTGCCAGCAGCCTAAGTCAGCAAGAGACCCAGTACTTC

V gene: TRBV7-9
clone size: .
J gene: TRBJ2-7
D gene: .
CDR3 protein: CASSPNIVWESEQYF
CDR3 DNA: TGTGCCAGCAGCCCCAATATAGTATGGGAGAGCGAGCAGTACTTC

V gene: TRBV5-5
clone size: once
J gene: TRBJ1-1
D gene: TRBD1
CDR3 protein: CASGDREDQWTEAFF
CDR3 DNA: TGTGCCAGTGGGGACAGGGAAGATCAGTGGACTGAAGCTTTCTTT

V gene: TRBV24-1
clone size: .
J gene: TRBJ1-1
D gene: TRBD1
CDR3 protein: CATSQGQLNTEAFF
CDR3 DNA: TGTGCCACCAGTCAGGGACAGCTGAACACTGAAGCTTTCTTT

V gene: TRBV29-1
clone size: .
J gene: TRBJ2-3
D gene: TRBD1
CDR3 protein: CSVPDRGVDTQYF
CDR3 DNA: TGCAGCGTTCCAGACAGGGGGGTAGATACGCAGTATTTT

V gene: TRBV11-2
clone size: .
J gene: TRBJ2-1
D gene: .
CDR3 protein: CASSQGLATSYNEQFF
CDR3 DNA: TGTGCCAGCAGCCAAGGACTGGCAACCTCCTACAATGAGCAGTTCTTC

V gene: TRBV19
clone size: .
J gene: TRBJ2-1
D gene: .
CDR3 protein: CASSVQAGNEQFF
CDR3 DNA: TGTGCCAGTAGCGTACAGGCCGGGAATGAGCAGTTCTTC

V gene: TRBV19
clone size: once
J gene: TRBJ2-7
D gene: TRBD1
CDR3 protein: CASSGQGVSYEQYF
CDR3 DNA: TGTGCCAGTTCGGGACAGGGGGTCTCCTACGAGCAGTACTTC

V gene: TRBV5-6
clone size: .
J gene: TRBJ1-2
D gene: .
CDR3 protein: CASSSLYYGYTF
CDR3 DNA: TGTGCCAGCAGCTCTCTTTACTATGGCTACACCTTC

V gene: TRBV6-5
clone size: .
J gene: TRBJ2-2
D gene: .
CDR3 protein: CASRPLIVGGELFF
CDR3 DNA: TGTGCCAGCAGGCCGCTAATTGTCGGCGGGGAGCTGTTTTTT

V gene: TRBV30
clone size: .
J gene: TRBJ1-5
D gene: .
CDR3 protein: CAWSGQGNQPQHF
CDR3 DNA: TGTGCCTGGAGTGGGCAGGGCAATCAGCCCCAGCATTTT

V gene: TRBV7-9
clone size: .
J gene: TRBJ2-1
D gene: TRBD2
CDR3 protein: CASSLGSGNYNEQFF
CDR3 DNA: TGTGCCAGCAGCTTGGGAAGCGGGAATTACAATGAGCAGTTCTTC

V gene: TRBV6-4
clone size: .
J gene: TRBJ1-3
D gene: .
CDR3 protein: CARFGQTLGNTIYF
CDR3 DNA: TGTGCCAGGTTCGGACAGACTTTAGGAAACACCATATATTTT

V gene: TRBV5-1
clone size: .
J gene: TRBJ1-4
D gene: .
CDR3 protein: CASSREQGVGKLFF
CDR3 DNA: TGCGCCAGCAGCAGAGAACAGGGCGTCGGAAAACTGTTTTTT

V gene: TRBV9
clone size: .
J gene: TRBJ1-1
D gene: TRBD1
CDR3 protein: CASSSDRGNTEAFF
CDR3 DNA: TGTGCCAGCAGCTCCGACAGGGGGAACACTGAAGCTTTCTTT

V gene: TRBV6-2/TRBV6-3
clone size: .
J gene: TRBJ1-5
D gene: .
CDR3 protein: CASSQEGGNQPQHF
CDR3 DNA: TGTGCCAGCAGCCAGGAGGGGGGGAATCAGCCCCAGCATTTT